Sequencing of this T cell receptor beta chain was carried out in a study of T cells in Graves' hyperthyroidism and ophthalmopathy. From RNA transcripts, TCR beta CDR3 regions were amplified. Initially, a first-round RT-PCR of the TCR CDR3 employed the HTBI primer set. TCRdb passed the multiplex PCR reads through MiXCR, listing each CDR3 protein once. Altogether over 250,000 distinct CDR3 sequences are present, approximately 26% being singletons, with the ten largest covering about 30%. Germline V gene sequence: CDR1 DFQATT, CDR2 SNEGSKA (reference sequence). The V and J ends lost 2 bases and 3 bases respectively, with 11 bases between them. The CDR3 extends over 14 amino acids. This clonotype showed up many times.

The clonotype comes from a man aged 35 to 55 with Graves' hyperthyroidism that later progressed to Graves' ophthalmopathy. The sample comprised blood. The chain combines TRBV20-1 with TRBJ1-5; D uncertain. The CDR3 coding sequence is TGCAGTGCTAGAACTGGGTCATTCAATCAGCCCCAGCATTTT. It yields the protein CSARTGSFNQPQHF.